This T cell receptor (beta chain) came from a study of long-term antiretroviral therapy in people with HIV. The run of the v3.0 immunoSEQ assay was at survey level. Profiling relied on immunoSEQ multiplex PCR, and the TCRdb table lists in-frame clones only, not all of them. The sample yields under 4,000 clones, about 88% seen once. V lost 4 bases and J lost 5, with 10 bases in between. CDR1 is SGHNT and CDR2 is YYREEE in the germline V gene (reference sequence). The CDR3 totals 13 residues. This clone has only one observation. The same CDR3 is also encoded by other DNA sequences in this sample. The sequence was collected from a woman aged 50 to 60 with HIV. V is TRBV5-4 and J is TRBJ1-5; D possibly corresponds to TRBD1 (5 bases). Sequencing was performed on unsorted PBMCs, taken 0.3 years after starting antiretroviral therapy. The CDR3 DNA reads TGTGCCAGCAGCCAGGGCGGGGATCAGCCCCAGCATTTT. Translation gives CASSQGGDQPQHF.